What follows describes a single T cell receptor (beta chain). Which antigen it targets is not known. Nothing much larger sits one base from this clone, and base qualities are not available. Libraries came from the immunoSEQ multiplex PCR assay. The authors processed their data as follows. To diagnose cytomegalovirus status from the catalog of TCR beta chain sequences, a statistical classification framework was built. In its TCRdb copy, this immuneACCESS table keeps in-frame sequences only and misses some clones. Where compared with another copy, unresolved V genes explain less than half of these, and the others have no known cause. V and J calls and clone size are as listed in that table; D and trimming were resolved from the DNA. The sample table shows 38,000 or so clones, and 85% to 95% are seen once. Together, the top ten hold about 3.1% of the sample. After removal of 2 bases from V and 0 bases from J, the junction retains 4 bases not matched to a gene. Looking up the germline V gene yields CDR1 SGHRS and CDR2 YFSETQ. The CDR3 runs 16 amino acids, cysteine and phenylalanine included. The CDR3 DNA has 48 bases and is translated from base 1.

These data are taken from a study of cytomegalovirus exposure and HLA in healthy donors (TCRdb year 2017). Background for the entire study: According to a later analysis, the 100 to 150 validation repertoires were produced on the same platform as the roughly 700 repertoires of the first cohort. The study aimed to test whether cataloging public T cell receptors could reveal signatures of past pathogen exposure. A separate validation cohort of more than 100 different subjects was used in addition to the roughly 620-subject first cohort. High-throughput TCR immunosequencing, statistical association of individual TCRs with disease status, and machine learning were combined to predict cytomegalovirus infection status. Overall study results and their limits: The study gave a list of over 150 TCR beta chains associated with cytomegalovirus. A later analysis had no HLA typing for the validation cohort, so co-occurrence there was scored across all 120 repertoires. In vitro tests confirmed that a few of the cytomegalovirus-associated TCR beta chains recognize cytomegalovirus antigens. Across donors, most TCR sequences were observed very rarely, whereas some public TCRs were present in many individuals. Cytomegalovirus status was reported to be diagnosed by the classifier with high specificity and sensitivity in both the original and validation cohorts. In a later analysis, TCRs clustered in the first cohort were found to also tend to co-occur in the roughly 110 validation repertoires, with 94% of cluster scores above 0. The authors suggested that the approach could potentially be extended to other disease states and immunological phenotypes.

Donors formed part of the validation cohort, which comprised 120 subjects and was distinct from the first cohort of 666 subjects. The rearranged chain carries TRBV5-1 and TRBJ1-1, and 10 junctional nucleotides match TRBD1. The specimen sequenced was PBMCs. This TCR was recovered from a man aged 18 to 35 in good health and CMV-seronegative. The CDR3 corresponds to CASSFGTGVLNTEAFF. Here is the DNA: TGCGCCAGCAGCTTCGGGACAGGGGTTCTGAACACTGAAGCTTTCTTT. With all but the CDR3 taken from the reference TRBV5-1 and TRBJ1-1 genes, the full variable domain is: KAGVTQTPRYLIKTRGQQVTLSCSPISGHRSVSWYQQTPGQGLQFLFEYFSETQRNKGNFPGRFSGRQFSNSRSEMNVSTLELGDSALYLCASSFGTGVLNTEAFFGQGTRLTVV.